Listed here are 2 T cell receptor beta chains from one sample, sequenced in a study of blood T cell repertoires in COVID-19. Sequencing was performed with immunoSEQ multiplex PCR; in TCRdb, only in-frame clones are kept and a portion is missing. This table holds around 300,000 clones, 80% to 90% found once. Sample: PBMCs or T cells enriched from blood (not recorded which). All receptors derive from a young woman who had recovered from COVID-19.

The V and J genes are TRBV7-8 and TRBJ1-1, with a tentative D call TRBD1 (5 bases). The CDR3 runs to 14 residues. Germline V gives CDR1 SGHVS, CDR2 FQNEAQ. The germline V and J ends were trimmed by 5 bases and 0 bases, with 10 bases remaining between them. The CDR3 sequence: CASSQDKLNTEAFF. The CDR3 DNA reads as TGTGCCAGCAGCCAGGACAAACTGAACACTGAAGCTTTCTTT.

The rearrangement links TRBV7-8 to TRBJ1-5; a weak D match, TRBD1 (5 bases). Trimming took 5 bases from V and 2 from J, leaving 28 bases between them. The CDR3 runs to 20 residues. In germline, CDR1 is SGHVS, CDR2 FQNEAQ. The CDR3 reads CASSTPEEGRTYLRNQPQHF. The CDR3 bases are TGTGCCAGCAGCACCCCAGAGGAGGGGCGCACCTATCTACGCAATCAGCCCCAGCATTTT.